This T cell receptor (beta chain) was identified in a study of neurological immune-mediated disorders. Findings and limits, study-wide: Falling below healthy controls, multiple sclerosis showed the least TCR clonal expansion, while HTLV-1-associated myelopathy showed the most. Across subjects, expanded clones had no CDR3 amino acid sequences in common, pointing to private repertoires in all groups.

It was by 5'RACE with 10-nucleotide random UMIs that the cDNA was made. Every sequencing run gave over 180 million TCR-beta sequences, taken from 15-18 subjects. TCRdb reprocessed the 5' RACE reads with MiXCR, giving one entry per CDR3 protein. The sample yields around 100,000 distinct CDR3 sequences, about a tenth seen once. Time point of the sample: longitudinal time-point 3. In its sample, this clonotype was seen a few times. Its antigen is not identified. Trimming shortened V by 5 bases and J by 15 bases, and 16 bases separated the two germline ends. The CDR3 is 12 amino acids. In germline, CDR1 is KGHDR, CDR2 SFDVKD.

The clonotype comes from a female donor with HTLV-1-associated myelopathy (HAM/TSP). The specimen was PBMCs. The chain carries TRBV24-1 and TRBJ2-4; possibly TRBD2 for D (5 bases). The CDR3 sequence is CATSVSGDGMYF. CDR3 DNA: TGTGCCACCAGTGTATCCGGAGACGGGATGTACTTC.